Listed here is a single T cell receptor beta chain. Its antigen is as yet unknown. This specimen belongs to a study of cytomegalovirus exposure and HLA in healthy donors. The CDR3 covers 15 residues. V dropped 4 bases and J dropped 0; count of bases not matched to a gene: 5. From germline, CDR1 is SGHRS and CDR2 YFSETQ. Overall study findings and caveats: Indistinguishable V segments, including TRBV6-2 and TRBV6-3, were excluded. In a later analysis, TCR beta V- and J-gene trimming was associated with a missense DCLRE1C variant.

The study ran its PCR with 60 Vbeta and 13 Jbeta primers. Sequencing was performed with immunoSEQ multiplex PCR; in TCRdb, only in-frame clones are kept and a portion is missing. The table has 160,000 or so clones, roughly four fifths seen once. Donors counted as nominally healthy when sampled, yet unrecorded immune exposures were likely. The chain employs TRBV5-1 and TRBJ1-1; 8 bases are a match to TRBD1. This receptor was taken from a female donor in good health and CMV-seronegative. Sequencing was performed on PBMCs. The CDR3 spells CASSDGQGLNTEAFF. CDR3 nucleotide sequence: TGCGCCAGCAGCGATGGACAGGGATTGAACACTGAAGCTTTCTTT.